Below, one T cell receptor (beta chain) is given with its context. It lacks a known antigen. The instrument given in TCRdb is Illumina HiSeq 2000. TCR beta cDNA libraries were prepared using 5'RACE template switching, which introduced a universal primer site and unique molecular identifiers. cDNA synthesis was primed from the TCR beta constant segment and was followed by two successive PCR amplification steps. The source study handled its data this way. Reads were demultiplexed and grouped by UMI with MIGEC, and clonotypes were assembled and quantified with MiTCR. To exclude erroneous sequences, only TCR cDNA sequences supported by at least two reads were retained. The tcR package was used for downstream repertoire analysis, and clonotypes were matched across fractions by CDR3 nucleotide sequence plus V segment. VDJmatch was used to annotate antigen specificity against VDJdb, with one amino acid substitution in CDR3 permitted. The reads went through TCRdb reprocessing, and each CDR3 protein sequence gets one entry with no DNA. These V and J calls are TCRdb output, not the study's own analysis. The sample's table covers 500,000 to 700,000 distinct CDR3 sequences. The ten largest clones capture about 3.6% of the sample.

HCMV-specific IgG was detected in serum with a commercial ELISA kit to determine HCMV serostatus. Peripheral blood mononuclear cells were isolated from blood by Ficoll density gradient centrifugation. The data were taken from a study of T cells expressing NK-cell markers (dated by TCRdb to 2018 to 2020). A note on the overall study: Three sorted T-cell subsets (CD3+CD56+NKG2C+, CD3+CD56+NKG2C- and CD3+CD56-NKG2C+) from roughly eight donors had their TCR beta-chain repertoires profiled. Of the eight sequenced donors, seven were found to be HCMV-seropositive and one was found to be HCMV-seronegative. All eight donors whose samples were sequenced were randomly selected healthy volunteers, three of them men and five women. Sequencing of the libraries produced 2 x 150 bp reads on Illumina HiSeq 2000/2500, MiSeq or NextSeq.

According to the germline V gene, CDR1 reads SGHTA and CDR2 reads FQGNSA. Inclusive of the bounding cysteine and phenylalanine, the CDR3 is 17 residues long. The record lacks a DNA sequence. Here is what the overall study found, with its caveats: Those dominant clonotypes were again the most abundant among CD3+CD56-NKG2C+ cells in a handful of donors, at about 25-60.1%. Whether the expanded NKG2C-expressing T cell clones were specific for HCMV antigens was left unclear. In 5 to 7 donors, the dominant CD3+CD56+NKG2C+ clonotypes ranked among the top 10 CD8+ clonotypes, making up about 1.0-7.5% of CD8+ T cells.

The chain is encoded by TRBV7-2 joined to TRBJ2-3; TCRdb gives TRBD2 as the D gene, but with no DNA this cannot be confirmed. The sample consisted of blood T cells: a sorted CD56 or NKG2C T cell subset, CD4+ or CD8+ T cells, or bulk PBMC T cells (not recorded which). This sequence was found in a man aged 18 to 30 in good health. Donor details come from another sample of the same person, matched by shared clones. The encoded CDR3 is CASSLAPQTSVPDTQYF.